The 28 T cell receptor beta chains reported below all come from one sample, sequenced in a study of T-cell reconstitution after alpha-beta-depleted transplantation in children. Unique molecular identifiers were used in preparing the TCRbeta library. A single record per CDR3 protein comes from TCRdb applying MiXCR to the PCR reads. Counted here are fewer than 700,000 distinct CDR3 sequences, 23% occurring once; the ten biggest clones make up around 14%. This specimen was PBMCs, mostly from graft donor cells, taken 360 days after TCRalphabeta/CD19-depleted stem cell transplant. These receptors originate from a boy under three years old who had a stem cell transplant for acute myeloid leukemia, so the T cells may come from the graft donor.

This clonotype appeared many times. This chain links TRBV7-8 with TRBJ2-7; D is undetermined. The CDR3 spans 11 residues. Germline V gives CDR1 SGHVS, CDR2 FQNEAQ. The V end lost 5 bases, the J end lost 3 bases, and 5 bases lay between the germline ends. The CDR3: CASSAHYEQYF. Here the CDR3 DNA reads TGTGCCAGCAGCGCACACTACGAGCAGTACTTC.

The rearrangement uses TRBV7-6 and TRBJ2-5, with D possibly being TRBD1 or TRBD2 (5 bases each). V lost 1 base and J lost 7, with 13 bases in between. Per the germline V gene, CDR1 is SGHVS and CDR2 is FNYEAQ. The CDR3 contains 14 residues. CDR3 DNA sequence: TGTGCCAGCAGCTTAGGGGAGCCGGGGACGACCCAGTACTTC. As protein: CASSLGEPGTTQYF.

This clonotype was detected a few times. The gene calls are TRBV18 and TRBJ2-3; 7 nucleotides match TRBD2. After removal of 1 base from V and 4 bases from J, the junction contained 5 bases not matched to a gene. This CDR3 region has 15 residues. Looked up from germline, CDR1 is KGHSH and CDR2 is LQKENI. CDR3 in amino acids: CASSPQAGRADTQYF. The CDR3 bases are TGTGCCAGCTCACCACAGGCGGGGAGGGCAGATACGCAGTATTTT.

The chain joins TRBV20-1 to TRBJ2-2, with D unresolved. The germline V gene has CDR1 DFQATT and CDR2 SNEGSKA (reference sequence). Trimming took off 6 bases at V and 6 bases at J, with 5 bases between the two ends. This CDR3 is 10 amino acids long. CDR3 in amino acids: CSARAGELFF. DNA of the CDR3: TGCAGTGCAAGGGCCGGGGAGCTGTTTTTT.

A few counts support this clonotype. The chain uses TRBV12-3 or TRBV12-4 and TRBJ2-1; D unresolved. V lost 4 bases to trimming and J lost 0 bases, with 13 bases between them. The CDR3 spans 16 residues. The CDR3 DNA follows: TGTGCCAGCAGTTCACCTACTGGAAGCTCCTACAATGAGCAGTTCTTC. The encoded protein is CASSSPTGSSYNEQFF.

This clonotype was seen a few times. The CDR3, as DNA: TGTGCCAGCAGTTTAGGGGCGGCGTTCTCCTACAATGAGCAGTTCTTC. This gives the protein CASSLGAAFSYNEQFF. The V call is TRBV12-3 or TRBV12-4, the J call TRBJ2-1; unclear D gene. Trimming took off 1 base at V and 0 bases at J, with 10 bases between the two ends. This CDR3 comprises 16 residues.

The genes are TRBV29-1 and TRBJ1-1; TRBD1 might be the D (6 bases). Trimming left V 7 bases short and J 0 bases short, with 18 bases between. The CDR3 runs 15 residues. CDR1 is SQVTM and CDR2 is ANQGSEA in the germline V gene. CDR3 nucleotides: TGCAGCGGGCGGATCGGGGGCTTTATGAACACTGAAGCTTTCTTT. Protein product: CSGRIGGFMNTEAFF. Variable domain in full (rest from reference TRBV29-1 and TRBJ1-1): SAVISQKPSRDICQRGTSLTIQCQVDSQVTMMFWYRQQPGQSLTLIATANQGSEATYESGFVIDKFPISRPNLTFSTLTVSNMSPEDSSIYLCSGRIGGFMNTEAFFGQGTRLTVV.

The chain has TRBV7-9 and TRBJ2-5; 9 bases match TRBD1. Germline CDR1 and CDR2: SEHNR and FQNEAQ (reference sequence). CDR3 length: 16 amino acids. Trimming at V came to 2 bases and at J to 1 base, leaving 5 bases not matched to a gene. CDR3 amino acids: CASSLMGQGIQETQYF. The CDR3 DNA is TGTGCCAGCAGCTTAATGGGACAGGGAATCCAAGAGACCCAGTACTTC.

This chain links TRBV6-5 with TRBJ2-3; D tentatively fits TRBD1 or TRBD2 (5 bases each). With 2 bases removed from V and 4 bases from J, the gap between germline ends came to 13 bases. The CDR3 is made up of 15 amino acids. Germline values: CDR1 MNHEY, CDR2 SVGAGI. CDR3 in DNA: TGTGCCAGCAGTTACGGGTCAGGGAGCCCAGATACGCAGTATTTT. It translates to CASSYGSGSPDTQYF.

In its sample, this clonotype was seen a few times. J is TRBJ2-1 and V is TRBV20-1, with D maybe TRBD1 (5 bases). V shed 1 base and J shed 6 bases, with 10 bases lying between them. CDR1 DFQATT and CDR2 SNEGSKA come from the germline V gene (reference sequence). This CDR3 spans 13 amino acids. CDR3 loop: CSARGQGGNEQFF. Here the CDR3 DNA reads TGCAGTGCTAGAGGGCAGGGTGGCAATGAGCAGTTCTTC.

The chain carries TRBV4-3 and TRBJ2-1; D possibly matches TRBD1 or TRBD2 (6 bases each). The CDR3 contains 15 residues. The germline V gene encodes CDR1 LGHNA and CDR2 YSLEER. V was cut by 4 bases and J by 10 bases, with 20 bases left in between. The CDR3 spells CASSRLGGGLGEQFF. CDR3 coding DNA: TGCGCCAGCAGCCGCCTCGGAGGGGGGTTGGGAGAGCAGTTCTTC.

This clonotype has only a few counts. The CDR3 DNA reads as TGTGCCAGCAGCTTAGAACAGGGAGGTGAGCAGTTCTTC. Its protein is CASSLEQGGEQFF. The chain carries TRBV7-3 and TRBJ2-1, with D perhaps TRBD1 or TRBD2 (6 bases each). Germline assignment: CDR1 SGHTA and CDR2 FQGTGA. With 2 bases removed from V and 9 bases from J, the gap between germline ends came to 11 bases. The length of the CDR3 is 13 residues.

The chain links TRBV7-9 to TRBJ2-1, with TRBD1 matching 8 bases. V lost 4 bases and J lost 3; bases outside the gene matches: 8. The CDR3 totals 16 residues. The V gene's germline CDR1 is SEHNR and CDR2 FQNEAQ (reference sequence). CDR3 DNA: TGTGCCAGCAGCTCTTATGGACAGGGATTCTACAATGAGCAGTTCTTC. This codes for CASSSYGQGFYNEQFF.

This clonotype was seen only a few times. The V and J genes are TRBV4-3 and TRBJ1-2; 7 bases line up with TRBD1. The CDR3 extends over 15 amino acids. V lost 3 bases, J lost 4 bases, and 8 bases stayed unmatched. Germline-derived CDR1 and CDR2 are LGHNA and YSLEER. The CDR3 bases are TGCGCCAGCAGCCAGCCGGGACAGAGGAGCTATGGCTACACCTTC. As protein: CASSQPGQRSYGYTF.

This clonotype has a handful of counts. The rearrangement links TRBV20-1 to TRBJ1-4, with a tentative D call TRBD1 (6 bases). Germline-derived CDR1 and CDR2 are DFQATT and SNEGSKA (reference sequence). Between the trimmed V and J ends, which lost 6 bases and 12 bases, there was a span of 14 bases. CDR3 length: 11 residues. The CDR3 DNA is TGCAGTGCCACCAACAGGGAGGAACTGTTTTTT. It yields the protein CSATNREELFF.

V gene TRBV7-9 combines with J gene TRBJ1-1; D ambiguous. V was clipped by 1 base and J by 0 bases, with 12 bases between them. Germline V lookup: CDR1 SEHNR, CDR2 FQNEAQ (reference sequence). The CDR3 runs to 16 residues. CDR3: CASSLGQPTMNTEAFF. DNA of the CDR3: TGTGCCAGCAGCTTAGGGCAGCCTACTATGAACACTGAAGCTTTCTTT.

This clonotype was counted between two and nine times. The V call is TRBV11-1, the J call TRBJ2-2; 7 bases agree with TRBD1. This CDR3 is built from 16 residues. Germline loops: CDR1 SGHAT, CDR2 FQDESV (reference sequence). With 5 bases clipped from V and 0 bases from J, the junction kept 6 bases outside the gene matches. The CDR3 spells CASSLDRLSNTGELFF. The CDR3 DNA reads TGTGCCAGCAGCCTGGACAGGCTGTCGAACACCGGGGAGCTGTTTTTT.

A single count supports this clonotype. The chain joins TRBV20-1 to TRBJ1-3, with a tentative D call TRBD1 (5 bases). Germline-derived CDR1 and CDR2 are DFQATT and SNEGSKA (reference sequence). The length of the CDR3 is 16 residues. V lost 2 bases and J lost 4, with 18 bases in between. The CDR3 here is CSARKPPGPGGNTIYF. The CDR3 DNA follows: TGCAGTGCTAGAAAGCCCCCGGGACCAGGGGGAAACACCATATATTTT.

This clonotype was detected ten times or more. This rearrangement joins TRBV10-2 to TRBJ2-2, with 7 bases that match TRBD1. The CDR3 contains 15 residues. V shed 4 bases and J 4 bases; nucleotides not matched to a gene: 6. Germline-derived CDR1 and CDR2 are WSHSY and SAAADI. The CDR3 reads CASSVEGAITGELFF. The DNA of the CDR3 is TGCGCCAGCAGTGTTGAGGGGGCTATCACCGGGGAGCTGTTTTTT.

This chain joins TRBV27 and TRBJ2-1; D unresolved. The germline V and J ends were trimmed by 7 bases and 3 bases, with 10 bases remaining between them. There are 13 residues in the CDR3. Germline-derived CDR1 and CDR2 are MNHEY and SMNVEV (reference sequence). CDR3 amino acids: CASTHPGYNEQFF. The DNA for the CDR3 is TGTGCCAGCACCCACCCGGGCTACAATGAGCAGTTCTTC.

This clonotype appeared a few times. This chain links TRBV7-9 with TRBJ2-1, with 8 bases matching TRBD1. With V trimmed by 8 bases and J by 15 bases, 6 bases remained unmatched. Germline loops: CDR1 SEHNR, CDR2 FQNEAQ (reference sequence). There are 10 residues in the CDR3. CDR3: CASGQGGLFF. The CDR3 DNA sequence: TGTGCCAGCGGACAGGGAGGTCTGTTCTTC.

This clonotype came up many times. J is TRBJ1-6 and V is TRBV12-3 or TRBV12-4; D not certain. The CDR3 loop spans 16 amino acids. With 6 bases removed from V and 0 bases from J, the gap between germline ends came to 12 bases. CDR3 DNA sequence: TGTGCCAGCAGCCCCGACATGAGCTCCTATAATTCACCCCTCCACTTT. Translation: CASSPDMSSYNSPLHF.

This chain connects TRBV18 to TRBJ2-5; tentatively, D is TRBD1 (5 bases). The CDR3 extends over 19 amino acids. V was shortened by 3 bases and J by 4 bases, with 27 bases between the two germline ends. The germline V gene has CDR1 KGHSH and CDR2 LQKENI. In DNA form, the CDR3 reads TGTGCCAGCTCACCCCGAAACCGAGCAAACAGTTACCAGGGAGAGACCCAGTACTTC. Protein: CASSPRNRANSYQGETQYF.

In this sample, this clonotype turned up many times. This chain joins TRBV7-8 and TRBJ1-1; no clear D. Germline assignment: CDR1 SGHVS and CDR2 FQNEAQ. The CDR3 has 17 amino acids. The V and J ends lost 0 bases and 0 bases respectively, with 14 bases between them. CDR3: CASSLAIWVNMNTEAFF. The CDR3 DNA is TGTGCCAGCAGCTTAGCTATCTGGGTGAATATGAACACTGAAGCTTTCTTT.

This clonotype has at least ten counts. V usage is TRBV6-1 and J usage is TRBJ2-3; D is unresolved. CDR1 is MNHNS and CDR2 is SASEGT in the germline V gene. V shed 4 bases and J shed 2 bases, with 13 bases lying between them. The CDR3 runs 15 residues. The CDR3 here is CASSADPYLTDTQYF. The CDR3 region has the DNA TGTGCCAGCAGTGCGGACCCTTACCTCACAGATACGCAGTATTTT.

V and J are TRBV20-1 and TRBJ1-2, with 8 bases that match TRBD1. The CDR3 contains 11 residues. V lost 3 bases and J lost 7; bases outside the gene matches: 1. Germline lookup yields CDR1 DFQATT and CDR2 SNEGSKA (reference sequence). As DNA, the CDR3 is TGCAGTGCTAGCAGGGGGCCTGGCTACACCTTC. This sequence encodes CSASRGPGYTF.

This clonotype was seen at least ten times. CDR3 coding DNA: TGTGCCATCAGTGAGATGGGGGGCACGGAGACCCAGTACTTC. It yields the protein CAISEMGGTETQYF. V usage is TRBV10-3 and J usage is TRBJ2-5, with D perhaps assigned TRBD1 or TRBD2 (6 bases each). Trimming stripped 2 bases from V and 5 bases from J, with 12 bases between. Germline CDR1 is ENHRY and CDR2 is SYGVKD. The CDR3 sequence is 14 residues long.

In regard to this clonotype: This clone may be a read error of a much larger clone one base away. The rearrangement links TRBV20-1 to TRBJ2-7; 7 bases agree with TRBD1. The CDR3 runs to 14 residues. CDR1 is DFQATT, CDR2 SNEGSKA, per germline (reference sequence). This CDR3 reads CSVRDAQGVGEQYV. DNA of the CDR3: TGCAGTGTTAGAGATGCTCAGGGGGTGGGGGAGCAGTACGTC.